Given below is one T cell receptor beta chain in context. Authors' processing steps: From reference gene primer amplification, estimates of nucleated cell counts were derived. Libraries were prepared by immunoSEQ multiplex PCR; TCRdb keeps only in-frame clonotypes and omits some of them. D and trimming come from the DNA, and the V and J calls and clone size come from that table. The top ten clones hold 15% to 20% of a sample with hundreds of thousands of clones, around 80% of them seen once. The data were obtained in a study of blood T cell repertoires in COVID-19. Study information: Donors in the United States, Italy and Spain gave samples during acute or convalescent COVID-19. PBMCs, B-cell-depleted T cells, or T cells provided the cDNA or gDNA that made up the material.

Trimming cost V 1 base and J 10 bases; bases outside gene matches: 12. The V gene's germline CDR1 is SGHRS and CDR2 YFSETQ. CDR3 length: 16 residues. The rearrangement joins TRBV5-1 to TRBJ2-1, with 9 bases lining up with TRBD1. Sequencing used peripheral blood. The TCR originated in a man aged 25 to 40 with active or convalescent COVID-19. CDR3 residues: CASSLTTGTGIGEQFF. CDR3 DNA sequence: TGCGCCAGCAGCTTGACAACCGGGACAGGGATAGGGGAGCAGTTCTTC.